This is a list of T cell receptor beta chains from one sample in a study of control samples from healthy donors and cancer patients. Profiled with immunoSEQ multiplex PCR; TCRdb holds only in-frame clones, not every one. The data hold 150,000 or so clones, with roughly 94% observed a single time. The specimen was blood. The receptors were gathered from a man aged 35 to 55 in good health. Each CDR3 is given with its conserved first and last residue. The order of the fields is J gene, D gene, clone size, V gene, CDR3 DNA, CDR3 protein. The D gene is left open where the match is weak. Where a row states a size, it is once, few, many or the class of an expanded clone; other rows omit it.

J: TRBJ1-1; D: -; size: -; V: TRBV11-2; DNA: TGTGCCAGCAGCTTATCGGTGAACACTGAAGCTTTCTTT; CDR3: CASSLSVNTEAFF
J: TRBJ1-6; D: -; size: once; V: TRBV7-8; DNA: TGTGCCAGCAGCTTAGCGGGGGGAAGTAATTCACCCCTCCACTTT; CDR3: CASSLAGGSNSPLHF
J: TRBJ1-3; D: -; size: -; V: TRBV10-3; DNA: TGTGCCATCAGAACAGAGACTGGAAACACCATATATTTT; CDR3: CAIRTETGNTIYF
J: TRBJ2-3; D: -; size: -; V: TRBV10-2; DNA: TGCGCCAGCAGTACCCCTTTTTCCACAGATACGCAGTATTTT; CDR3: CASSTPFSTDTQYF
J: TRBJ1-1; D: TRBD1; size: once; V: TRBV30; DNA: TGTGCCTGGAGTCCGTTGGACAGGGCGCTTAACACTGAAGCTTTCTTT; CDR3: CAWSPLDRALNTEAFF
J: TRBJ1-2; D: -; size: once; V: TRBV19; DNA: TGTGCCAGTAGTATCGGGACACCCTATGGCTACACCTTC; CDR3: CASSIGTPYGYTF
J: TRBJ2-5; D: -; size: -; V: TRBV9; DNA: TGTGCCAGCAGCCGTCAGGAGCACCAAGAGACCCAGTACTTC; CDR3: CASSRQEHQETQYF
J: TRBJ1-1; D: -; size: -; V: TRBV6-5; DNA: TGTGCCAGCAGTTACGGTCAGGGGCTGAACACTGAAGCTTTCTTT; CDR3: CASSYGQGLNTEAFF
J: TRBJ1-6; D: -; size: -; V: TRBV14; DNA: TGTGCCAGCAGCCAAGAATTCAGGAATTCACCCCTCCACTTT; CDR3: CASSQEFRNSPLHF
J: TRBJ1-1; D: TRBD1; size: -; V: TRBV6-5; DNA: TGTGCCAGCAGACCCTTGACAGGGACGAACGTGGCTTTCTTT; CDR3: CASRPLTGTNVAFF
J: TRBJ2-7; D: TRBD1; size: -; V: TRBV5-4; DNA: TGTGCCAGCAGCTCAGGACAGGGGCCCTACGAGCAGTACTTC; CDR3: CASSSGQGPYEQYF
J: TRBJ1-1; D: -; size: -; V: TRBV6-6; DNA: TGTGCCAGCAGTTTCACGCGCTGGACAGACAACACTGAAGCTTTCTTT; CDR3: CASSFTRWTDNTEAFF
J: TRBJ1-5; D: -; size: -; V: TRBV7-9; DNA: TGTGCCAGCAGCTTAAAGACTAATCAGCCCCAGCATTTT; CDR3: CASSLKTNQPQHF
J: TRBJ2-1; D: TRBD1; size: -; V: TRBV7-7; DNA: TGTGCCAGCAGCTTAGGCGGGACAGGGGGTTTTGAGCAGTTCTTC; CDR3: CASSLGGTGGFEQFF
J: TRBJ1-3; D: -; size: -; V: TRBV7-8; DNA: TGTGCCAGCAGCCGGGTACGGGGAATCAACTCTGGAAACACCATATATTTT; CDR3: CASSRVRGINSGNTIYF
J: TRBJ1-2; D: -; size: -; V: TRBV4-1; DNA: TGCGCCAGCAGCCAAGTGAGGGAGGATGGCTACACCTTC; CDR3: CASSQVREDGYTF
J: TRBJ1-4; D: TRBD1; size: -; V: TRBV5-1; DNA: TGCGCCAGCAGCAAAACCACAGGGGGCCAGACTAATGAAAAACTGTTTTTT; CDR3: CASSKTTGGQTNEKLFF
J: TRBJ1-5; D: -; size: once; V: TRBV27; DNA: TGTGCCAGCAGTTTGGAGGGGGATCAGCCCCAGCATTTT; CDR3: CASSLEGDQPQHF
J: TRBJ1-6; D: -; size: -; V: TRBV14; DNA: TGTGCCAGCAGCCACCAGGGCTTGAGTAATTCACCCCTCCACTTT; CDR3: CASSHQGLSNSPLHF
J: TRBJ1-2; D: TRBD1; size: -; V: TRBV19; DNA: TGTGCCAGTAGTATAAAGGGGAAGACAGGGGGCGGCTATGGCTACACCTTC; CDR3: CASSIKGKTGGGYGYTF
J: TRBJ2-5; D: -; size: -; V: TRBV18; DNA: TGTGCCAGCTCACCACCGGCGGGTCGGAGGGAGACCCAGTACTTC; CDR3: CASSPPAGRRETQYF
J: TRBJ1-5; D: TRBD1; size: -; V: TRBV7-3; DNA: TGTGCCAGCAGCCGGGACAGAAATCAGCCCCAGCATTTT; CDR3: CASSRDRNQPQHF
J: TRBJ2-3; D: -; size: -; V: TRBV28; DNA: TGTGCCAGCGGGGCCGGGGTTCGCACAGATACGCAGTATTTT; CDR3: CASGAGVRTDTQYF
J: TRBJ1-6; D: -; size: -; V: TRBV4-3; DNA: TGCGCCAGCAGCCAAGATCTTACCTGGGGCAGGGGCTCACCCCTCCACTTT; CDR3: CASSQDLTWGRGSPLHF
J: TRBJ2-5; D: TRBD1; size: -; V: TRBV5-1; DNA: TGCGCCAGCAGCTTGGGGACTTTGACAGGGGGGGAGACCCAGTACTTC; CDR3: CASSLGTLTGGETQYF
J: TRBJ1-5; D: -; size: -; V: TRBV30; DNA: TGTGCCTGGAGTGTTAAGGTGGGCAATCAGCCCCAGCATTTT; CDR3: CAWSVKVGNQPQHF
J: TRBJ1-1; D: TRBD1; size: -; V: TRBV5-1; DNA: TGCGCCAGCAGCCGTGGGACAGTTGACCCTGAAGCTTTCTTT; CDR3: CASSRGTVDPEAFF
J: TRBJ2-7; D: -; size: -; V: TRBV19; DNA: TGTGCCAGTAGTATAGCAGGAGCATACGAGCAGTACTTC; CDR3: CASSIAGAYEQYF
J: TRBJ1-1; D: TRBD1; size: -; V: TRBV5-1; DNA: TGCGCCAGCAGCTTGGGGACAGGTTCCTCTGAAGCTTTCTTT; CDR3: CASSLGTGSSEAFF
J: TRBJ1-4; D: TRBD1; size: -; V: TRBV9; DNA: TGTGCCAGCAGCCCCGGGGACAGGGATAATGAAAAACTGTTTTTT; CDR3: CASSPGDRDNEKLFF
J: TRBJ1-2; D: -; size: -; V: TRBV5-1; DNA: TGCGCCAGCAGCTTGGATGGGAACTATGGCTACACCTTC; CDR3: CASSLDGNYGYTF
J: TRBJ2-3; D: -; size: -; V: TRBV18; DNA: TGTGCCAGCTCACCGACAGGTTTCACAGATACGCAGTATTTT; CDR3: CASSPTGFTDTQYF
J: TRBJ2-7; D: TRBD2; size: -; V: TRBV27; DNA: TGTGCCAGCAGTTCTGGACTAGCGGGGAGCTACTACGAGCAGTACTTC; CDR3: CASSSGLAGSYYEQYF
J: TRBJ2-1; D: TRBD2; size: -; V: TRBV9; DNA: TGTGCCAGCAGCCCACTGGGGGAGGGTCACGATGAGCAGTTCTTC; CDR3: CASSPLGEGHDEQFF
J: TRBJ1-3; D: -; size: -; V: TRBV4-1; DNA: TGCGCCAGCAGCCAAAATTTGGCCCCTGGAAACACCATATATTTT; CDR3: CASSQNLAPGNTIYF
J: TRBJ2-7; D: -; size: -; V: TRBV30; DNA: TGTGCCTGGAGTACAGGTCATGAGCAGTACTTC; CDR3: CAWSTGHEQYF
J: TRBJ2-3; D: -; size: -; V: TRBV4-1; DNA: TGCGCCAGCAGCCTTGGAGGGGGTCCCGATACGCAGTATTTT; CDR3: CASSLGGGPDTQYF
J: TRBJ1-1; D: TRBD1; size: -; V: TRBV30; DNA: TGTGCCTGGAGTAAGGGGGCGAGGGGTGAAGCTTTCTTT; CDR3: CAWSKGARGEAFF
J: TRBJ1-5; D: -; size: -; V: TRBV18; DNA: TGTGCCAGCTCACCAGGATCTCTTCCGAATCAGCCCCAGCATTTT; CDR3: CASSPGSLPNQPQHF
J: TRBJ2-3; D: TRBD1; size: few; V: TRBV28; DNA: TGTGCCAGCAGTCTCCTGACAGGGCACACAGATACGCAGTATTTT; CDR3: CASSLLTGHTDTQYF
J: TRBJ2-3; D: TRBD1; size: -; V: TRBV27; DNA: TGTGCCAGCAGGCGCACAGGGGAGAATACGCAGTATTTT; CDR3: CASRRTGENTQYF
J: TRBJ1-1; D: -; size: -; V: TRBV2; DNA: TGTGCCAGCGAGCGGGCTGGAACTGAAGCTTTCTTT; CDR3: CASERAGTEAFF
J: TRBJ1-2; D: TRBD1; size: -; V: TRBV10-3; DNA: TGTGCCATCAGTGGGGAGGGGGCGTATGGCTACACCTTC; CDR3: CAISGEGAYGYTF
J: TRBJ1-1; D: -; size: -; V: TRBV11-3; DNA: TGTGCCAGCAGCTTATCGTGGGGCCCTGGGAAAACTGAAGCTTTCTTT; CDR3: CASSLSWGPGKTEAFF
J: TRBJ1-2; D: -; size: -; V: TRBV10-2; DNA: TGCGCCAGCAGTGAGTCTCGAACCGGGACTGGTCATGGCTACACCTTC; CDR3: CASSESRTGTGHGYTF
J: TRBJ2-7; D: -; size: few; V: TRBV14; DNA: TGTGCCAGCAGCCAAGGATTGGGTCGGGGGCAGTACTTC; CDR3: CASSQGLGRGQYF